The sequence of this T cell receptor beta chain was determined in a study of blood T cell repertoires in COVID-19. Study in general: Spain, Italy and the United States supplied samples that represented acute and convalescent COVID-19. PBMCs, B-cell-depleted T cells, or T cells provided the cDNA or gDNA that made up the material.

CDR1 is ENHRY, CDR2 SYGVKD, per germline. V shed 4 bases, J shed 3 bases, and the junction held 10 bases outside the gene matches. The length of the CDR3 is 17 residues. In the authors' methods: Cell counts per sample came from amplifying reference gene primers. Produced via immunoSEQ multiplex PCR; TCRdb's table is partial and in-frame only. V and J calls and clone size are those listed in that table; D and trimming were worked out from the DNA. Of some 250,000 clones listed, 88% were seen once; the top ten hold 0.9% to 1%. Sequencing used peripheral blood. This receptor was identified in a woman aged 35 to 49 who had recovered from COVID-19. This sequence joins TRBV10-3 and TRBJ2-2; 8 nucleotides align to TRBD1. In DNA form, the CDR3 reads TGTGCCATCAGTGGTTCCGGCGGGACAGGCTACACCGGGGAGCTGTTTTTT. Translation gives CAISGSGGTGYTGELFF.